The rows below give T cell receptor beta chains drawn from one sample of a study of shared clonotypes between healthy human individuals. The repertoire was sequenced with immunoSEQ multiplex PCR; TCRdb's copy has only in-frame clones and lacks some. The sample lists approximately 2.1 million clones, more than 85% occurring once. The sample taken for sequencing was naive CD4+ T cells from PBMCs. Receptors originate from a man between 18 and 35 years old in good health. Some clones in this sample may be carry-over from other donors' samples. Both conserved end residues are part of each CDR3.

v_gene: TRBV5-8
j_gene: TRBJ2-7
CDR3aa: CASSLSGQGPYEQYF

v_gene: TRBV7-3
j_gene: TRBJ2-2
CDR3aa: CASSLGPGAQGELFF

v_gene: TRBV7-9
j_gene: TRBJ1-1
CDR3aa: CASSRVDRKEAEAFF

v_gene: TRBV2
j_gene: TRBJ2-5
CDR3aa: CASTIQETQYF

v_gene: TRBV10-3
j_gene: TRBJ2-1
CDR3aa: CAISPLLAGVSDEQFF

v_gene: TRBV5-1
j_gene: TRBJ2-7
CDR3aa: CASSAEPGQFYEQYF

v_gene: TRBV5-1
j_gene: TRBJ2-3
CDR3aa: CASSSPHTQYF

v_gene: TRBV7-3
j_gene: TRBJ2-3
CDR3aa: CASSLAASRRDTQYF

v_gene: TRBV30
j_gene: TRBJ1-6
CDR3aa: CAWSDLRSPLHF

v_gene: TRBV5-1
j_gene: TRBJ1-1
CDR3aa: CASSLRSGTFEAFF

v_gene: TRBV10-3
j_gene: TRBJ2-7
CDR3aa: CAISTSGRAFYEQYF

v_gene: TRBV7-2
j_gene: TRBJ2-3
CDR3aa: CASSFRGTGADTQYF

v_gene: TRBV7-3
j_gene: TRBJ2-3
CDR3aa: CASSLTLAGMTDTQYF

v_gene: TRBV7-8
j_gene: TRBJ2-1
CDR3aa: CASSPQAARNEQFF

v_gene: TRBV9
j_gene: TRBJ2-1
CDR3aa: CASSVDSGSYNEQFF

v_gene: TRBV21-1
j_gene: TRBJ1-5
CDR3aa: CASSARRINQPQHF

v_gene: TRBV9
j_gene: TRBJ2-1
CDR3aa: CASSVGLTYNEQFF

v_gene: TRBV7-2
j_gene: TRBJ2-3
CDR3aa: CASSSTFSLGTDTQYF

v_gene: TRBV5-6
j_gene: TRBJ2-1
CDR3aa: CASSTRGSYNEQFF

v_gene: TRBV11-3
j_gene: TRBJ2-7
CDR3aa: CASSRGREVALNEQYF

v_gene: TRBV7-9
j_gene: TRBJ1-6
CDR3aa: CASSPPGQGGSPLHF

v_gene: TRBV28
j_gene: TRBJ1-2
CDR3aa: CASSLQERGYGYTF

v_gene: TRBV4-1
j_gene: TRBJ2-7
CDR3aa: CASSQRPPGQGGNEQYF

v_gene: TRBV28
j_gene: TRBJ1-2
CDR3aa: CASRSRGSHPYGYTF

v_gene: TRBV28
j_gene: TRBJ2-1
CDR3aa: CASSLRVYNEQFF

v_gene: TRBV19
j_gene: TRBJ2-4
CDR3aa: CASRPRGAPGVAKNIQYF

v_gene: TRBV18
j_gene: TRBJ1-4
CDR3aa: CASSPRGFNEKLFF

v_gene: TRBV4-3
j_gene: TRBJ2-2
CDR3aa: CASSRTVLANTGELFF

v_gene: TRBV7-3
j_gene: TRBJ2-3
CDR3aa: CASSLIQGRDTQYF

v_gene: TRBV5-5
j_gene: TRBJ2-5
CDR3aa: CASSLSKSGETQYF

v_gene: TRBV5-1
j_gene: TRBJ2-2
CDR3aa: CASSLFLAGATGELFF

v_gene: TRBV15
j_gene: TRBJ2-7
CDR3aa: CATSTGLAGPLLIYEQYF

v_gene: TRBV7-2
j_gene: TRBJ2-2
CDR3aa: CASSNERGTGELFF

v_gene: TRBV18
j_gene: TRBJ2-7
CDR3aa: CASSPPERAGYEQYF

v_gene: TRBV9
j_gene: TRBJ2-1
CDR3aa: CASSPRTSGIYEQFF

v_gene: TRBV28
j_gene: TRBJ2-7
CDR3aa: CASSSPRDSSYEQYF

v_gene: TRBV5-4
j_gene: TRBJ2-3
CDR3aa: CASSLGQGRADTQYF

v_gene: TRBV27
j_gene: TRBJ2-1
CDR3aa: CASSRRQGRSYNEQFF

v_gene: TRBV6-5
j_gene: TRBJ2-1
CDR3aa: CASRLAGDYNEQFF

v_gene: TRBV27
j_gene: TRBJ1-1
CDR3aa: CASSSAAYTEAFF

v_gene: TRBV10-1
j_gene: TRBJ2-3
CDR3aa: CASSGSGTQYF

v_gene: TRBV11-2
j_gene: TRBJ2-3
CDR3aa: CASSRRGTGVVADTQYF

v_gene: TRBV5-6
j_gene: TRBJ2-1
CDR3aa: CASSPPGLAPDEQFF

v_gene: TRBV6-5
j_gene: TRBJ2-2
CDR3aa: CASSYSWGQGAGELFF

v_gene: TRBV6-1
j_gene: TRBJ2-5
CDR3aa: CASVVRGGETQYF

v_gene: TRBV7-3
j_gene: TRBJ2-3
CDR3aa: CASSPIVAGVDTQYF

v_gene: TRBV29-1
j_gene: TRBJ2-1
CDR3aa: CSVGGLAKNEQFF

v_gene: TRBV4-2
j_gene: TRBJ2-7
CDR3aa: CASRLMAEVSYEQYF

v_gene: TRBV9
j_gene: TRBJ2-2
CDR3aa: CASSPDRGHSGELFF